The 4 T cell receptor beta chains below were found in one sample sequenced in a study of blood T cell repertoires in COVID-19 (TCRdb year 2020). Library prep was done by the immunoSEQ multiplex PCR assay. As stored in TCRdb, this immuneACCESS dataset retains in-frame rearrangements with V and J assigned. A fraction of the clones does not appear; measured against another copy, unresolved V genes explain less than half of the discrepancy, and the remainder lacks a known reason. Recorded for this sample are about 50,000 clones; 75% to 90% of them occurred a single time. About 13% of the sample is in the top ten clones. Material for sequencing was peripheral blood. The receptors derive from a human donor with active COVID-19. The donor label of this sample is uncertain.

This clone came up many times. The chain recombines TRBV4-3 with TRBJ2-5; 11 nucleotides line up with TRBD2. Germline CDR1 and CDR2: LGHNA and YSLEER. This CDR3 has 20 residues. V lost 0 bases and J lost 5; bases outside the gene matches: 17. The CDR3 loop is CASSQELAGVGRNRPETQYF. CDR3 nucleotides: TGCGCCAGCAGCCAAGAACTAGCGGGAGTCGGAAGAAACCGCCCGGAGACCCAGTACTTC.

This chain joins TRBV29-1 and TRBJ2-7, with a weak D call TRBD2 (5 bases). The germline gives CDR1 SQVTM, CDR2 ANQGSEA. The CDR3 runs to 14 residues. V lost 5 bases and J 5 bases, leaving 19 bases between the germline ends. Here the CDR3 DNA reads TGCAGCGTTAGGACGGACCTGGGAGACCACGAGCAGTACTTC. This translates into CSVRTDLGDHEQYF.

The chain employs TRBV11-2 and TRBJ1-2, with D possibly matching TRBD1 (6 bases). Germline V CDR1 and CDR2: SGHAT, FQNNGV. Deletions cut 2 bases from V and 3 bases from J, with 16 bases between. This CDR3 is built from 16 residues. As DNA, the CDR3 is TGTGCCAGCAGCTTAACGGGACATAGGCCCGACTATGGCTACACCTTC. As protein: CASSLTGHRPDYGYTF. The full variable domain, in which reference TRBV11-2 and TRBJ1-2 provide the parts outside the CDR3, is EAGVAQSPRYKIIEKRQSVAFWCNPISGHATLYWYQQILGQGPKLLIQFQNNGVVDDSQLPKDRFSAERLKGVDSTLKIQPAKLEDSAVYLCASSLTGHRPDYGYTFGSGTRLTVV.

The chain joins TRBV4-3 to TRBJ2-2, with a tentative D call TRBD2 (6 bases). Germline V gene sequence: CDR1 LGHNA, CDR2 YSLEER. The CDR3 has 17 residues. Trimming stripped 4 bases from V and 6 bases from J, with 21 bases between. This CDR3 is CASSRTVGTFFPGELFF. In DNA, the CDR3 is TGCGCCAGCAGCCGGACCGTGGGGACTTTTTTCCCCGGGGAGCTGTTTTTT.